These T cell receptor beta chains were read from a single sample in a study of CD8 T cells in ankylosing spondylitis. In TCRdb, the 5' RACE reads were re-called with MiXCR into one record per CDR3 protein. The sample has hundreds of thousands of distinct CDR3 sequences, about 11% seen once; the top ten hold approximately 0.46%. Sequencing was performed on blood, either unsorted or a sorted T cell fraction (not recorded which). The receptors stem from a male donor with ankylosing spondylitis. Both conserved end residues are part of each CDR3. The D gene is left open where the match is weak. Rows give clone size only sometimes, using once, few, many, or a class for an expanded clone.

>14|NA|NA|TRBV19|TRBJ1-5
TGTGCCAGTAGTCTCCGAGGCGGGGGACAGCCCCAGCATTTT
CASSLRGGGQPQHF
>13|many|NA|TRBV20-1|TRBJ1-2
TGCAGTGCTCAAGGGGGGCGAGACTATGGCTACACCTTC
CSAQGGRDYGYTF
>15|few|NA|TRBV20-1|TRBJ1-1
TGCAGTGCTAGAGACCGGGGGCAGGGGAACACTGAAGCTTTCTTT
CSARDRGQGNTEAFF
>14|few|NA|TRBV4-3|TRBJ2-3
TGCGCCAGCAGCCCGGACTACCTAACAGATACGCAGTATTTT
CASSPDYLTDTQYF
>14|few|NA|TRBV10-3|TRBJ1-5
TGTGCCATCAGTGAGGCGGGGTCGGATCAGCCCCAGCATTTT
CAISEAGSDQPQHF
>16|many|TRBD1|TRBV10-3|TRBJ2-6
TGTGCCACACCGGGACAGGGATTCTCTGGGGCCAACGTCCTGACTTTC
CATPGQGFSGANVLTF
>16|few|TRBD2|TRBV10-3|TRBJ2-7
TGTGCCATCAGTGAACTAGCGGGAGGGCCTAGTGACGAGCAGTACTTC
CAISELAGGPSDEQYF
>13|once|NA|TRBV10-3|TRBJ1-5
TGTGCCATCAGTGAGTCGGTGGAACAGCCCCAGCATTTT
CAISESVEQPQHF
>13|few|TRBD2|TRBV20-1|TRBJ2-7
TGCAGTGCCTTGGGCAGCGGGGGTTACGAGCAGTACTTC
CSALGSGGYEQYF
>13|many|NA|TRBV7-9|TRBJ1-6
TGTGCCAGCAGCCTGTCGGACGAAGTCCCCCTCCACTTT
CASSLSDEVPLHF
>15|few|TRBD2|TRBV24-1|TRBJ2-7
TGTGCCACCAGTGATAGCCGCGGGAGTAGCTACGAGCAGTACTTC
CATSDSRGSSYEQYF
>13|NA|NA|TRBV19|TRBJ2-7
TGTGCCAGTAGTATTGCAGGGGGAGGCGAGCAGTACTTC
CASSIAGGGEQYF
>12|NA|NA|TRBV20-1|TRBJ1-2
TGCAGTGCTAGAGTAGAGGGCTATGGCTACACCTTC
CSARVEGYGYTF
>14|NA|TRBD2|TRBV5-4|TRBJ2-5
TGTGCCGGCGAAACTAGCGGCACTGGAGAGACCCAGTACTTC
CAGETSGTGETQYF
>12|NA|NA|TRBV14|TRBJ2-7
TGTGCCAGCAGCGGTCGGAGGGGGGAGCAGTACTTC
CASSGRRGEQYF
>15|many|NA|TRBV7-3|TRBJ1-2
TGTGCCAGCAGCCCCTACAGGGTTCCCCGCTATGGCTACACCTTC
CASSPYRVPRYGYTF
>18|few|NA|TRBV20-1|TRBJ2-1
TGCAGTGCTAGACCGTATGACAGGGTCGGAGCGGGGATGAATGAGCAGTTCTTC
CSARPYDRVGAGMNEQFF
>13|many|NA|TRBV6-1|TRBJ1-5
TGTGCCAGCAGAGGACAGATAAATCAGCCCCAGCATTTT
CASRGQINQPQHF
>17|few|TRBD1|TRBV11-1|TRBJ2-2
TGTGCCAGCAGCTTAACCTTCGGGACAGGGCACACCGGGGAGCTGTTTTTT
CASSLTFGTGHTGELFF
>16|few|NA|TRBV7-9|TRBJ1-2
TGTGCCAGCACCCCGCTCCAGCGAGGCCACAACTATGGCTACACCTTC
CASTPLQRGHNYGYTF
>15|NA|TRBD2|TRBV15|TRBJ2-5
TGTGCCACCAGCGAAGCGGGGGACTTACAAGAGACCCAGTACTTC
CATSEAGDLQETQYF
>16|few|NA|TRBV28|TRBJ1-2
TGTGCCAGCAGTTCCCAGGGAGGGGAGAAGTTCTATGGCTACACCTTC
CASSSQGGEKFYGYTF
>14|NA|NA|TRBV5-1|TRBJ1-6
TGCGCCAGCAGCTTGGATTCGGAGGGAATGGCCCTCCACTTT
CASSLDSEGMALHF
>14|few|NA|TRBV20-1|TRBJ1-1
TGCAGTGCTAGAGCCAGCCAGGGAGACACTGAAGCTTTCTTT
CSARASQGDTEAFF
>14|many|TRBD1|TRBV20-1|TRBJ1-2
TGCAGTGCTCCCAGGGGGACCACTAACTATGGCTACACCTTC
CSAPRGTTNYGYTF
>16|NA|NA|TRBV20-1|TRBJ1-2
TGCAGTGCCCCAGAGCGTAGTTGGAATGCTAACTATGGCTACACCTTC
CSAPERSWNANYGYTF